Sequencing of this T cell receptor beta chain was carried out in a study of naive and memory T cell subsets. Study results and caveats: Possibly reflecting memory cells re-expressing CD45RA, a few larger clonotypes occurred in naive repertoires, especially CD8.

The beta constant-region primer was an equimolar mix of two oligonucleotides covering TRBC1 and TRBC2. The ligated cDNA underwent four PCR rounds using SP2 and nested alpha and beta constant-region primers. An oligonucleotide with the SP2 primer and a 12-nucleotide UMI was ligated to the cDNA 3' end. A single record per CDR3 protein comes from TCRdb applying MiXCR to the UMI-ligation and nested PCR reads. The sample lists tens of thousands of distinct CDR3 sequences; around 11% were seen once. Comment on this clonotype: The antigen is undetermined.

Four subsets defined by CD45RA and CD27 were sorted after CD3, CD4, CD8 and live/dead staining. Sequencing was done on a sample of naive CD4+ T cells from blood. The sequence was collected from a human donor in good health.

CDR3 sequence: CASSAGGLAGANEQFF. The CDR3 coding sequence is TGTGCCAGCAGCGCCGGGGGACTAGCGGGGGCTAATGAGCAGTTCTTC. The chain joins TRBV9 to TRBJ2-1; 14 bases match TRBD2. The CDR3 totals 16 residues. V gave up 3 bases and J gave up 7 bases; unmatched junction bases: 6. Germline V CDR1 and CDR2: SGDLS, YYNGEE.